Listed below are T cell receptor beta chains from one sample, sequenced in a study of control samples from healthy donors and cancer patients. Clones were sequenced by immunoSEQ multiplex PCR, and TCRdb holds only the in-frame ones, with some missing. The sample consists of 100,000 to 150,000 clones, around nine tenths of them appearing once. The specimen sequenced was blood. These TCRs come from a man between 18 and 29 years old in good health. Both conserved end residues are part of each CDR3. The D gene is left open where the match is weak. For some rows the clone size is stated as once, few or many, or as a class when expanded; others skip it.

size	V	D	length	J	DNA	CDR3
-	TRBV25-1	TRBD1	18	TRBJ1-6	TGTGCCAGCAGTGAATCGACCGGGGACAGTTTAGTGGTTTCACCCCTCCACTTT	CASSESTGDSLVVSPLHF
-	TRBV9	-	15	TRBJ2-3	TGTGCCAGCAGCACCAGTGGACTCGCCCCAGATACGCAGTATTTT	CASSTSGLAPDTQYF
-	TRBV14	TRBD2	16	TRBJ2-1	TGTGCCAGCAGCCTACAGCGGGGCAGGTCCTACAATGAGCAGTTCTTC	CASSLQRGRSYNEQFF
-	TRBV7-2	-	13	TRBJ2-1	TGTGCCAGCAGCTTACGGCGGAACAATGAGCAGTTCTTC	CASSLRRNNEQFF
-	TRBV9	-	15	TRBJ2-3	TGTGCCAGCAGCGTTCTCGAGCGGGCCACAGATACGCAGTATTTT	CASSVLERATDTQYF
-	TRBV27	-	13	TRBJ1-1	TGTGCCAGCAGTTTATTTTGGGGGACTGAAGCTTTCTTT	CASSLFWGTEAFF
-	TRBV28	-	18	TRBJ1-6	TGTGCCAGCAGTCCCAGCAGGGGAATTGGCTCCTATAATTCACCCCTCCACTTT	CASSPSRGIGSYNSPLHF
medium-sized	TRBV7-2	TRBD2	15	TRBJ2-7	TGTGCCAGCAGCGCATCCGGGACTAGCGGGTACGAGCAGTACTTC	CASSASGTSGYEQYF
-	TRBV27	-	15	TRBJ1-2	TGTGCCAGCAGTTACGGGGGGGCGGCTAACTATGGCTACACCTTC	CASSYGGAANYGYTF
-	TRBV6-2/TRBV6-3	-	15	TRBJ2-5	TGTGCCAGCAGTTACTCGGACCCTCGGCTGGAGACCCAGTACTTC	CASSYSDPRLETQYF
-	TRBV14	-	15	TRBJ2-6	TGTGCCAGCGCTCCCTGGGGGGCTGGGGCCAACGTCCTGACTTTC	CASAPWGAGANVLTF
-	TRBV7-8	-	14	TRBJ2-7	TGTGCCAGCAGGAATTATGGAGGGACGGGTGAGCAGTACTTC	CASRNYGGTGEQYF
-	TRBV29-1	-	12	TRBJ1-2	TGCAGCGTTGATCGGGGGGTTTATGGCTACACCTTC	CSVDRGVYGYTF
-	TRBV5-6	-	15	TRBJ1-3	TGTGCCAGCAGCGCAGGGGTCCTCTCTGGAAACACCATATATTTT	CASSAGVLSGNTIYF
-	TRBV9	-	15	TRBJ2-1	TGTGCCAGCAGCGTAGCGGCGGGGAGCTACAATGAGCAGTTCTTC	CASSVAAGSYNEQFF
-	TRBV29-1	-	15	TRBJ2-1	TGCAGCGTTGAAGATGGGCCTGGACAAAACAATGAGCAGTTCTTC	CSVEDGPGQNNEQFF
-	TRBV2	TRBD1	13	TRBJ1-1	TGTGCCAGCAAAGGACAGGGGGGCACTGAAGCTTTCTTT	CASKGQGGTEAFF
-	TRBV2	-	13	TRBJ2-2	TGTGCCAGCATGGTCAGCTCGAACGGGGAGCTGTTTTTT	CASMVSSNGELFF
-	TRBV28	TRBD1	14	TRBJ2-5	TGTGCCAGCAGTTTAAGCCAGGGGGTAGAGACCCAGTACTTC	CASSLSQGVETQYF
-	TRBV6-2/TRBV6-3	TRBD2	16	TRBJ2-7	TGTGCCAGCAGCCCACGTCTTAGCGGGGGGAGATACGAGCAGTACTTC	CASSPRLSGGRYEQYF
once	TRBV2	-	11	TRBJ2-5	TGTGCCAGCAGTGTCCAAGAGACCCAGTACTTC	CASSVQETQYF
-	TRBV2	-	15	TRBJ2-2	TGTGCCGGATCCGCGGGGGCCTCCCGGACCGGGGAGCTGTTTTTT	CAGSAGASRTGELFF
-	TRBV9	-	14	TRBJ2-3	TGTGCCAGCAGCGCCTTGGGTACGACAGATACGCAGTATTTT	CASSALGTTDTQYF
-	TRBV5-1	-	11	TRBJ2-5	TGCGCCAGCAGCATCCAAGAGACCCAGTACTTC	CASSIQETQYF
-	TRBV24-1	TRBD2	15	TRBJ2-3	TGTGCCACCAGTGATCTCGGGGGGGCAACAGATACGCAGTATTTT	CATSDLGGATDTQYF
-	TRBV27	-	14	TRBJ2-3	TGTGCCAGCAGTGTGGGATTCCTCACAGATACGCAGTATTTT	CASSVGFLTDTQYF
-	TRBV6-5	-	12	TRBJ1-1	TGTGCCAGCAGTTACGGGGGCTCTGAAGCTTTCTTT	CASSYGGSEAFF
-	TRBV18	TRBD1	15	TRBJ1-4	TGTGCCAGCTCACTGAACAGGGGGCTGGATGAAAAACTGTTTTTT	CASSLNRGLDEKLFF
-	TRBV19	-	16	TRBJ2-2	TGTGCCAGTAGTACCGCCTCCCTTTGGGGGACCGGGGAGCTGTTTTTT	CASSTASLWGTGELFF
-	TRBV10-3	-	16	TRBJ1-6	TGTGCCATCAGTGTCGCTGCGACGATAGGGAATTCACCCCTCCACTTT	CAISVAATIGNSPLHF
once	TRBV4-1	-	11	TRBJ2-1	TGCGCCAGCAGCCATTACAATGAGCAGTTCTTC	CASSHYNEQFF
-	TRBV19	-	15	TRBJ2-2	TGTGCCAGTAGTATGACACCCCAATCCACCGGGGAGCTGTTTTTT	CASSMTPQSTGELFF
-	TRBV11-2	-	15	TRBJ2-1	TGTGCCAGCGCTATAACCGGGCCAGGGATCGATGAGCAGTTCTTC	CASAITGPGIDEQFF
-	TRBV5-1	TRBD2	15	TRBJ2-5	TGCGCCAGCAGCTTGGATGTGCGGGGGTCCGAGACCCAGTACTTC	CASSLDVRGSETQYF
-	TRBV3-1/TRBV3-2	-	16	TRBJ2-3	TGTGCCAGCAGCCCCCTCTTACAGGCCCGGCCAGATACGCAGTATTTT	CASSPLLQARPDTQYF
few	TRBV7-8	TRBD1	16	TRBJ1-5	TGTGCCAGCAGCTACCTTGGGACAGGGTCCAATCAGCCCCAGCATTTT	CASSYLGTGSNQPQHF
-	TRBV28	TRBD2	13	TRBJ2-5	TGTGCCAGCAACCTCGGGAGGCAAGAGACCCAGTACTTC	CASNLGRQETQYF